Each of the 15 T cell receptor beta chains below was sequenced from the same sample in a study of long-term antiretroviral therapy in people with HIV. Assay version v3.0 of immunoSEQ was used, and it was run at survey level. The repertoire was sequenced with immunoSEQ multiplex PCR; TCRdb's copy has only in-frame clones and lacks some. This table holds tens of thousands of clones, 82% found once. The sample was unsorted PBMCs, taken 2.9 years after starting antiretroviral therapy. Source of these receptors: a man between 50 and 59 years old with HIV.

The J gene is TRBJ2-1, the V gene TRBV5-4; the D is unclear. With 0 bases removed from V and 4 bases from J, the gap between germline ends came to 14 bases. Germline-derived CDR1 and CDR2 are SGHNT and YYREEE (reference sequence). The CDR3 covers 16 residues. The CDR3 reads CASSLALKAGYNEQFF. The CDR3 bases are TGTGCCAGCAGCTTGGCCCTCAAGGCCGGATACAATGAGCAGTTCTTC.

V gene TRBV20-1 combines with J gene TRBJ2-7, with TRBD2 matching over 7 bases. The CDR3 is 11 amino acids. Germline CDR1 DFQATT, CDR2 SNEGSKA (reference sequence). J gave up 3 bases and V 7 bases, and 3 bases lay outside the gene matches. CDR3 coding DNA: TGCAGTGTGGGGGGGGGCTACGAGCAGTACTTC. This sequence encodes CSVGGGYEQYF.

The chain has TRBV9 and TRBJ1-5; D unclear. Germline CDR1 and CDR2: SGDLS and YYNGEE. Trimming shortened V by 4 bases and J by 4 bases, and 9 bases separated the two germline ends. The CDR3 sequence is 13 residues long. CDR3 residues: CASSPSGNQPQHF. CDR3 bases: TGTGCCAGCAGCCCCAGTGGGAATCAGCCCCAGCATTTT. Full variable domain (missing parts from reference TRBV9 and TRBJ1-5): DSGVTQTPKHLITATGQRVTLRCSPRSGDLSVYWYQQSLDQGLQFLIQYYNGEERAKGNILERFSAQQFPDLHSELNLSSLELGDSALYFCASSPSGNQPQHFGDGTRLSIL.

The rearrangement joins TRBV30 to TRBJ1-2; tentative D call: TRBD1 (5 bases). Looked up from germline, CDR1 is GTSNPN and CDR2 is SVGIG (reference sequence). The CDR3 is 11 residues long. Trimming removed 4 bases at V and 5 bases at J, with 8 bases between. The CDR3 loop is CAWIGGYGYTF. CDR3 in DNA: TGTGCCTGGATTGGGGGGTATGGCTACACCTTC.

This rearrangement joins TRBV28 to TRBJ1-6; a possible D gene is TRBD1 (5 bases). The V and J ends lost 5 bases and 5 bases respectively, with 13 bases between them. The CDR3 is made up of 15 amino acids. From germline, CDR1 is MDHEN and CDR2 SYDVKM. CDR3 protein: CASSLLGADNSPLHF. The CDR3 DNA reads TGTGCCAGCAGTCTCCTAGGGGCCGATAATTCACCCCTCCACTTT.

V gene TRBV5-6 combines with J gene TRBJ1-3; D gene ambiguous. The germline V gene has CDR1 SGHDT and CDR2 YYEEEE. The CDR3 is 14 amino acids. The germline V and J ends were trimmed by 4 bases and 0 bases, with 8 bases remaining between them. The CDR3, as DNA: TGTGCCAGCAGCCGCTGGTACTCTGGAAACACCATATATTTT. It codes for CASSRWYSGNTIYF.

J is TRBJ1-3 and V is TRBV7-9, with TRBD1 matching 7 bases. The CDR3 sequence is 16 residues long. V trimming: 3 bases; J trimming: 3 bases; junction bases outside the gene matches: 8. CDR1 and CDR2 from the germline V gene are SEHNR and FQNEAQ (reference sequence). In nucleotides, the CDR3 is TGTGCCAGCAGCTTGCTAGGGGGCGTGTATGGAAACACCATATATTTT. Encoded protein: CASSLLGGVYGNTIYF.

The rearrangement uses TRBV13 and TRBJ1-3, with D uncertain. The V end lost 3 bases, the J end lost 4 bases, and 4 bases lay between the germline ends. The CDR3 has 12 residues. Germline V gives CDR1 PRHDT, CDR2 FYEKMQ (reference sequence). The CDR3 DNA follows: TGTGCCAGCAGCTTCGACGGAAACACCATATATTTT. Encoded protein: CASSFDGNTIYF.

The V gene is TRBV6-1, the J gene TRBJ1-2, with D perhaps matching TRBD1 (6 bases). With 7 bases removed from V and 0 bases from J, the gap between germline ends came to 15 bases. The germline V gene has CDR1 MNHNS and CDR2 SASEGT. This CDR3 is built from 15 residues. This CDR3 is CASIRGGTANYGYTF. CDR3 DNA sequence: TGTGCCAGCATCCGAGGGGGGACGGCTAACTATGGCTACACCTTC.

The V and J genes are TRBV19 and TRBJ1-2; no firm D call. Per germline, CDR1 LNHDA and CDR2 SQIVND (reference sequence). This CDR3 has 13 residues. V lost 7 bases, J lost 3 bases, and 12 bases lay in between. Written as DNA, the CDR3 is TGTGCCAGTAATATGCGAGGCTACTATGGCTACACCTTC. Its protein product is CASNMRGYYGYTF.

CDR3 sequence: CASSLRGRSYEQYF. In nucleotides, the CDR3 is TGTGCCAGCAGCTTGAGGGGGCGCTCCTACGAGCAGTACTTC. The chain is built from TRBV5-6 and TRBJ2-7; 7 bases match TRBD1. The CDR3 spans 14 residues. CDR1 SGHDT and CDR2 YYEEEE come from the germline V gene. Trimming removed 1 base from V and 0 bases from J; junction bases left unmatched: 1.

V is TRBV7-6 and J is TRBJ1-1; D call uncertain. In germline, CDR1 is SGHVS, CDR2 FNYEAQ. Trimming cost V 5 bases and J 0 bases, with 25 bases left between them. CDR3 length equals 19 residues. The CDR3 DNA reads as TGTGCCAGCAGCCCCCGAGTTGGCCGGGGAAGCGCAATGAACACTGAAGCTTTCTTT. This translates into CASSPRVGRGSAMNTEAFF.

J is TRBJ1-1 and V is TRBV5-1; possibly TRBD1 for D (5 bases). The CDR3 covers 13 residues. With 2 bases removed from V and 1 base from J, the gap between germline ends came to 6 bases. Germline assignment: CDR1 SGHRS and CDR2 YFSETQ. CDR3 nucleotides: TGCGCCAGCAGCTTCCAGGGGAACACTGAAGCTTTCTTT. This encodes CASSFQGNTEAFF.

V usage is TRBV28 and J usage is TRBJ2-3; D is possibly TRBD1 (6 bases). CDR3 length equals 15 residues. V lost 5 bases, J lost 4 bases, and 16 bases lay in between. CDR1 MDHEN and CDR2 SYDVKM come from the germline V gene. The CDR3 nucleotides are TGTGCCAGCAGTCTGGACAGTCCAGGTTCAGATACGCAGTATTTT. This translates into CASSLDSPGSDTQYF.

The chain recombines TRBV7-2 with TRBJ1-2; D is perhaps TRBD1 (6 bases). Trimming removed 4 bases at V and 8 bases at J, with 14 bases between. CDR3 length equals 13 residues. Germline CDR1 and CDR2: SGHTA and FQGNSA. Written as DNA, the CDR3 is TGTGCCAGCAGCTCAGGGGTCGGGAGGGGCTACACCTTC. It yields the protein CASSSGVGRGYTF.